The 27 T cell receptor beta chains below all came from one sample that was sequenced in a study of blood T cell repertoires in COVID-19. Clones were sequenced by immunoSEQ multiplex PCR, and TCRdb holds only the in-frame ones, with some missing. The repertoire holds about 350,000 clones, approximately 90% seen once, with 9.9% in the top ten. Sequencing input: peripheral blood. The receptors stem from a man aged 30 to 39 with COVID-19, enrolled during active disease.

The CDR3 region has the DNA TGTGCCAGCAGTTTAGGAACAGGGGCGATAACGGGGGTAGGTGAGCAGTTCTTC. This encodes CASSLGTGAITGVGEQFF. J is TRBJ2-1 and V is TRBV28; tentatively, D is TRBD1 (7 bases). CDR1 MDHEN and CDR2 SYDVKM come from the germline V gene. The CDR3 is made up of 18 amino acids. V dropped 2 bases and J dropped 9 bases, with 26 bases sitting between them.

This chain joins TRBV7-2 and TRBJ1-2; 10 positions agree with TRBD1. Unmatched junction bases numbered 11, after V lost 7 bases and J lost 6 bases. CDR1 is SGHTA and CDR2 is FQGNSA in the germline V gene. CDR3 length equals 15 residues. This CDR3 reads CASTIHGQGGDGYTF. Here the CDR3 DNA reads TGTGCCAGCACAATTCACGGACAGGGGGGCGATGGCTACACCTTC.

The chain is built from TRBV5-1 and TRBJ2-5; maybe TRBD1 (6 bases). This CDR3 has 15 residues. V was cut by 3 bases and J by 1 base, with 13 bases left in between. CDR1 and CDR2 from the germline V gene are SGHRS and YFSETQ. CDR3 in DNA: TGCGCCAGCAGCTATTACAGGGACGTCCAAGAGACCCAGTACTTC. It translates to CASSYYRDVQETQYF.

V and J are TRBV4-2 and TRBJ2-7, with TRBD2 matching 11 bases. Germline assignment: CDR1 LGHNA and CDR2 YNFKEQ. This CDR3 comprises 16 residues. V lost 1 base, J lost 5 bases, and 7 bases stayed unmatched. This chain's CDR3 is CASSQATSGSPHEQYF. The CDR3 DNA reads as TGTGCCAGCAGCCAAGCTACTAGCGGGAGTCCCCACGAGCAGTACTTC.

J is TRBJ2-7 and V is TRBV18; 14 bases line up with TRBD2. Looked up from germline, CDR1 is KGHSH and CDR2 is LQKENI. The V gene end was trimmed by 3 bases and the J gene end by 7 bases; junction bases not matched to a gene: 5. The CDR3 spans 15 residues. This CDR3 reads CASSPRGLAGVEQYF. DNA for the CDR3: TGTGCCAGCTCACCCCGGGGACTAGCGGGAGTGGAGCAGTACTTC. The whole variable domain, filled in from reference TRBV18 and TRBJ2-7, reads NAGVMQNPRHLVRRRGQEARLRCSPMKGHSHVYWYRQLPEEGLKFMVYLQKENIIDESGMPKERFSAEFPKEGPSILRIQQVVRGDSAAYFCASSPRGLAGVEQYFGPGTRLTVT.

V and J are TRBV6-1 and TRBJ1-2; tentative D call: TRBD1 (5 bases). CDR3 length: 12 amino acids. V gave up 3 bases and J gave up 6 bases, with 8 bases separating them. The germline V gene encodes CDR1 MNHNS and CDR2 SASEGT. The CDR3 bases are TGTGCCAGCAGTGATCGGGGGGATGGCTACACCTTC. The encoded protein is CASSDRGDGYTF.

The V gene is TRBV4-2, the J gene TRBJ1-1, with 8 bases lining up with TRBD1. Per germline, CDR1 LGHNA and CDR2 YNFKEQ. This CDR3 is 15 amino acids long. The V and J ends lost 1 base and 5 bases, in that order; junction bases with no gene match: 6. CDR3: CASSQGSGGTTEAFF. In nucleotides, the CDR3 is TGTGCCAGCAGCCAAGGTTCAGGGGGCACGACTGAAGCTTTCTTT.

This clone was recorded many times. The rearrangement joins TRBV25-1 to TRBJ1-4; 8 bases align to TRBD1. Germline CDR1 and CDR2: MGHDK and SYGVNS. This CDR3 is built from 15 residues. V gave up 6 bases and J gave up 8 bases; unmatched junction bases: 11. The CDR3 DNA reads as TGTGCCAGCAGCGCCCCCAGGGGGCAAGGGGAAAAACTGTTTTTT. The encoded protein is CASSAPRGQGEKLFF.

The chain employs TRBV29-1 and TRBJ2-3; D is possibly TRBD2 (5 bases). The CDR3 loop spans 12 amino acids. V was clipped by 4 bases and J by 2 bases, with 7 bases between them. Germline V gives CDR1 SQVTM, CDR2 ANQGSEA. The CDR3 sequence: CSVGTFTDTQYF. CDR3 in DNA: TGCAGCGTTGGGACTTTCACAGATACGCAGTATTTT.

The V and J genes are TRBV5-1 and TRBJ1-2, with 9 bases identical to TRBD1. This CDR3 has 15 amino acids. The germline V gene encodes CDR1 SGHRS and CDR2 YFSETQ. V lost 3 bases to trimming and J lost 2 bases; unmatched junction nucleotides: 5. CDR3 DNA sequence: TGCGCCAGCAGCTCGTCCGGGACAGGGAACTATGGCTACACCTTC. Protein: CASSSSGTGNYGYTF.

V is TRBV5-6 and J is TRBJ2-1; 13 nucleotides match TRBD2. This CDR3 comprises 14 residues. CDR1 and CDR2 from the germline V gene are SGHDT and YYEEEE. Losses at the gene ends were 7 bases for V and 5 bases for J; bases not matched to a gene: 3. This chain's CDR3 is CASGGLAGDNEQFF. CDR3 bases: TGTGCCAGCGGCGGACTAGCGGGGGACAATGAGCAGTTCTTC.

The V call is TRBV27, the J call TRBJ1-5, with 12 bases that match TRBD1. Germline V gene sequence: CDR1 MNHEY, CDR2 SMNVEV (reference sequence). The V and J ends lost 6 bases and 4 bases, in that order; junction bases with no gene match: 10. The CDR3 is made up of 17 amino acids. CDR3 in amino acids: CASSAGDRGPGNQPQHF. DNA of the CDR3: TGTGCCAGCAGCGCAGGGGACAGGGGGCCGGGGAATCAGCCCCAGCATTTT.

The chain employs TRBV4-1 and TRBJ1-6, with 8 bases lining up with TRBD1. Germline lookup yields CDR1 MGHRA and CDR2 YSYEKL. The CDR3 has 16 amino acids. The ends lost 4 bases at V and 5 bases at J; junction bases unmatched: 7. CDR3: CASSRTPGQDNSPLHF. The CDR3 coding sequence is TGCGCCAGCAGCCGAACGCCGGGACAGGATAATTCACCCCTCCACTTT.

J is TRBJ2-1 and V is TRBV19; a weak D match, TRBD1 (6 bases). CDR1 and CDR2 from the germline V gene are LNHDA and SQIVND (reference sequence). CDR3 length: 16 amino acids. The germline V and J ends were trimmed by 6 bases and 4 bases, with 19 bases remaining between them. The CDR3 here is CASSISTGNYYNEQFF. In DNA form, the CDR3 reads TGTGCCAGTAGCATCAGTACAGGGAACTATTACAATGAGCAGTTCTTC. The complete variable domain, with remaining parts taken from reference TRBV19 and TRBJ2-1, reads DGGITQSPKYLFRKEGQNVTLSCEQNLNHDAMYWYRQDPGQGLRLIYYSQIVNDFQKGDIAEGYSVSREKKESFPLTVTSAQKNPTAFYLCASSISTGNYYNEQFFGPGTRLTVL.

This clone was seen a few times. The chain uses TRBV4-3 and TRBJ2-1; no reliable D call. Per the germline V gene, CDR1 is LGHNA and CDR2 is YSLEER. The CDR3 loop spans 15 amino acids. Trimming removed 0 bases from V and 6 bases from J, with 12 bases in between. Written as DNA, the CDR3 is TGCGCCAGCAGCCAAGACGCACCTAGAGGCAATGAGCAGTTCTTC. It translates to CASSQDAPRGNEQFF.

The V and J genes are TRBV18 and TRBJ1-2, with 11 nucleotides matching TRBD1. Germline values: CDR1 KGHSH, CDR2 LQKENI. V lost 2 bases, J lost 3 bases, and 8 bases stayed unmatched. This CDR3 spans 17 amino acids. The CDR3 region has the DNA TGTGCCAGCTCACCATTGGACAGGGGGCGAAGGGACTATGGCTACACCTTC. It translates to CASSPLDRGRRDYGYTF.

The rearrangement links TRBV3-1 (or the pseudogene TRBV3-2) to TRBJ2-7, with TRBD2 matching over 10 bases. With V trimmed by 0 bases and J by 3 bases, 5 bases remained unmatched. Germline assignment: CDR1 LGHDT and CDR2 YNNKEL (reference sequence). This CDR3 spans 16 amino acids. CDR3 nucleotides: TGTGCCAGCAGCCAAGAGGGAATAGCGGGGGGCTACGAGCAGTACTTC. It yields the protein CASSQEGIAGGYEQYF.

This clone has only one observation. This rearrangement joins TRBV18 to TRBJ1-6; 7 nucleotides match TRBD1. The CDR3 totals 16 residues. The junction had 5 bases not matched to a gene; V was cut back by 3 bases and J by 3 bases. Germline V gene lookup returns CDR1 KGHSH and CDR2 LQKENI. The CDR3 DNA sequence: TGTGCCAGCTCACCGGGGGACAGCCTCTATAATTCACCCCTCCACTTT. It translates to CASSPGDSLYNSPLHF.

The CDR3 sequence is CASSLVGALYEQYF. CDR3 sequence (DNA): TGTGCCAGCAGCTTGGTAGGGGCGCTCTACGAGCAGTACTTC. The chain links TRBV7-2 to TRBJ2-7; TRBD1 might be the D (5 bases). This CDR3 has 14 residues. Germline-derived CDR1 and CDR2 are SGHTA and FQGNSA. The germline V and J ends were trimmed by 3 bases and 3 bases, with 12 bases remaining between them.

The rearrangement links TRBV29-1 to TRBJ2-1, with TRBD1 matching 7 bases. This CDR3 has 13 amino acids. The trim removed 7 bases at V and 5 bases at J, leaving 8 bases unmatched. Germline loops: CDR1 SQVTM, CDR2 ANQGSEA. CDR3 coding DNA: TGCAGCGCCTCGGGACAGTTGGACAATGAGCAGTTCTTC. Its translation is CSASGQLDNEQFF.

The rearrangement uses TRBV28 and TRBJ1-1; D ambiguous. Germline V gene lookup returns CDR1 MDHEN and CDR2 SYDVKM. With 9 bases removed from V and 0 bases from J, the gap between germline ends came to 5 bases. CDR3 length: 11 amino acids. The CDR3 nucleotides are TGTGCCAGTTACTTGAACACTGAAGCTTTCTTT. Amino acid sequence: CASYLNTEAFF.

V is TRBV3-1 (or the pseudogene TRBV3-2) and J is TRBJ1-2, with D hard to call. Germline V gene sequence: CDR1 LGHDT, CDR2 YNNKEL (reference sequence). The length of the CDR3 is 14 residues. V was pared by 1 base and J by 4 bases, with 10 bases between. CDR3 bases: TGTGCCAGCAGCCAAGTAAATGGACTCTATGGCTACACCTTC. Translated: CASSQVNGLYGYTF.

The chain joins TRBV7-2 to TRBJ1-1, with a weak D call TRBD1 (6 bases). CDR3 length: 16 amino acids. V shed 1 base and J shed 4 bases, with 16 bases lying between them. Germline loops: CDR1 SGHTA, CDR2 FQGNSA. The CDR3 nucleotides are TGTGCCAGCAGCTTAGTAGCAGGGGTAGGGATCACTGAAGCTTTCTTT. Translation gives CASSLVAGVGITEAFF.

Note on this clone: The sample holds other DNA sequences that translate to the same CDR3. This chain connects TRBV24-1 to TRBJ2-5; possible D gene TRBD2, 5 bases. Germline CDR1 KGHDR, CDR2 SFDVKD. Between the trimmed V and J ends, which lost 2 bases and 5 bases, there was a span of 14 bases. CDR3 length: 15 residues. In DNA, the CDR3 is TGTGCCACCAGTGATTCTCGCGGCCCGGGGGAGACCCAGTACTTC. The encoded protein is CATSDSRGPGETQYF.

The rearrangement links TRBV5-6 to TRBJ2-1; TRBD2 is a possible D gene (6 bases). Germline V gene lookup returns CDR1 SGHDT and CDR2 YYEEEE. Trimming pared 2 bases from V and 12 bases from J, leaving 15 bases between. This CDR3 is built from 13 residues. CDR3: CASSLRGPGGQFF. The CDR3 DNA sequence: TGTGCCAGCAGCTTAAGAGGTCCCGGGGGGCAGTTCTTC. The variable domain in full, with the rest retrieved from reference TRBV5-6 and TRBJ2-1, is DAGVTQSPTHLIKTRGQQVTLRCSPKSGHDTVSWYQQALGQGPQFIFQYYEEEERQRGNFPDRFSGHQFPNYSSELNVNALLLGDSALYLCASSLRGPGGQFFGPGTRLTVL.

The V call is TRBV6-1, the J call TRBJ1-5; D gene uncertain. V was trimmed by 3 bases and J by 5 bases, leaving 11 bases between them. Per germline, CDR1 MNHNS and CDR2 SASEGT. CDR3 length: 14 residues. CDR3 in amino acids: CASSESGADQPQHF. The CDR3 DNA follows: TGTGCCAGCAGTGAGTCCGGAGCAGATCAGCCCCAGCATTTT.

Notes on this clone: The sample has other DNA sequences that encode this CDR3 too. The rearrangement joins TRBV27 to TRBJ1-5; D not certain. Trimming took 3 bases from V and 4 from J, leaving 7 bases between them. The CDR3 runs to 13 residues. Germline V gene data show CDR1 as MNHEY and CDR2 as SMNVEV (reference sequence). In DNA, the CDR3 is TGTGCCAGCAGTTTTAGAGGGAATCAGCCCCAGCATTTT. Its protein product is CASSFRGNQPQHF.